This is a list of T cell receptor beta chains from one sample in a study of blood T cell repertoires in COVID-19. Data came from immunoSEQ multiplex PCR; TCRdb stores just in-frame clones and leaves some out. The sample carries about 180,000 clones, about 88% recorded once. Source material: peripheral blood. These receptors were obtained from a man aged 55 to 70 with COVID-19, enrolled during active disease. The CDR3 runs from the conserved cysteine through the conserved F or W. D genes are given only for firm matches. Size is stated for part of the rows, as once, few or many counts, or as a class when the clone is expanded.

>TRBV11-1|TRBJ1-2|NA|NA
CASSQDLRGYGYTF
TGTGCCAGCAGCCAGGACCTACGGGGCTATGGCTACACCTTC
>TRBV11-2|TRBJ1-1|NA|TRBD1
CASSPERDRLTEAFF
TGTGCCAGCAGTCCTGAGAGGGACAGGCTAACTGAAGCTTTCTTT
>TRBV9|TRBJ2-5|NA|NA
CASSASFGAVQETQYF
TGTGCCAGCAGCGCCTCTTTTGGTGCGGTCCAAGAGACCCAGTACTTC
>TRBV2|TRBJ1-1|NA|NA
CASSEVDRAYEAFF
TGTGCCAGCAGTGAGGTAGACAGAGCTTATGAAGCTTTCTTT
>TRBV4-1|TRBJ1-5|once|NA
CASSRQESNQPQHF
TGCGCCAGCAGCCGACAGGAGAGCAATCAGCCCCAGCATTTT
>TRBV7-9|TRBJ1-1|NA|TRBD1
CASRTGAEGTEAFF
TGTGCCAGCAGGACAGGGGCGGAGGGCACTGAAGCTTTCTTT
>TRBV28|TRBJ1-4|NA|NA
CASSTRGITNEKLFF
TGTGCCAGCAGTACCCGGGGTATAACTAATGAAAAACTGTTTTTT
>TRBV11-2|TRBJ1-1|NA|NA
CASSLPGAAEAFF
TGTGCCAGCAGCCTCCCTGGGGCCGCTGAAGCTTTCTTT
>TRBV27|TRBJ1-6|NA|NA
CASSFFRQNYNSPLHF
TGTGCCAGCAGTTTTTTCAGACAGAACTATAATTCACCCCTCCACTTT
>TRBV7-9|TRBJ2-3|NA|NA
CASSSLDSTDTQYF
TGTGCCAGCAGCTCCCTGGACTCAACAGATACGCAGTATTTT
>TRBV7-6|TRBJ2-7|few|NA
CASSLANTHEQYF
TGTGCCAGCAGCTTAGCGAACACCCACGAGCAGTACTTC
>TRBV3-1/TRBV3-2|TRBJ1-3|once|NA
CASSQEGLRTVDSGNTIYF
TGTGCCAGCAGCCAAGAAGGGCTCAGGACAGTCGACTCTGGAAACACCATATATTTT
>TRBV4-1|TRBJ1-2|few|TRBD1
CASSPAGTGGENGYTF
TGCGCCAGCAGCCCTGCAGGGACAGGGGGGGAGAATGGCTACACCTTC
>TRBV19|TRBJ1-5|NA|TRBD1
CASSMGDRVGQPQHF
TGTGCCAGTAGTATGGGGGACAGGGTGGGTCAGCCCCAGCATTTT
>TRBV11-2|TRBJ1-2|NA|TRBD1
CASSSGQGYGYTF
TGTGCCAGCAGCTCGGGACAGGGCTACGGCTACACCTTC
>TRBV30|TRBJ2-7|few|TRBD1
CATPGTGGNEQYF
TGTGCCACCCCCGGGACAGGGGGCAACGAGCAGTACTTC
>TRBV4-1|TRBJ2-7|NA|TRBD2
CASSLRVPSSGGAYEQYF
TGCGCCAGCAGCCTCCGCGTCCCCTCTAGCGGGGGTGCCTACGAGCAGTACTTC
>TRBV6-6|TRBJ1-1|NA|NA
CASSDTLTMNTEAFF
TGTGCCAGTTCGGACACCTTAACTATGAACACTGAAGCTTTCTTT
>TRBV29-1|TRBJ1-6|NA|NA
CSVRSGSRGGSPLHF
TGCAGCGTTCGGAGCGGTTCGAGGGGAGGTTCACCCCTCCACTTT
>TRBV19|TRBJ1-6|few|NA
CASSIGATALNSPLHF
TGTGCCAGTAGTATAGGCGCGACAGCCCTTAATTCACCCCTCCACTTT
>TRBV2|TRBJ2-5|NA|TRBD1
CASSNQQGSQETQYF
TGTGCCAGCAGTAATCAACAGGGGTCCCAAGAGACCCAGTACTTC
>TRBV5-8|TRBJ1-6|once|NA
CASSFSRIIGGNSPLHF
TGTGCCAGCAGCTTTTCCAGGATCATAGGGGGAAATTCACCCCTCCACTTT
>TRBV19|TRBJ1-3|NA|NA
CASSIGGAGNTIYF
TGTGCCAGTAGTATTGGGGGCGCTGGAAACACCATATATTTT
>TRBV10-3|TRBJ1-5|NA|NA
CAIRGGGEGQPQHF
TGTGCCATCAGGGGAGGGGGAGAAGGTCAGCCCCAGCATTTT
>TRBV9|TRBJ2-1|NA|TRBD2
CASSVVSGSSLNEQFF
TGTGCCAGCAGCGTAGTTAGCGGGAGTTCCCTCAATGAGCAGTTCTTC
>TRBV3-1/TRBV3-2|TRBJ2-2|few|NA
CASSLRSNTGELFF
TGTGCCAGCAGCCTGCGATCGAACACCGGGGAGCTGTTTTTT
>TRBV12-3/TRBV12-4|TRBJ1-1|NA|NA
CASSRKEGLAFF
TGTGCCAGCAGTCGAAAGGAGGGGTTGGCTTTCTTT
>TRBV28|TRBJ1-4|NA|TRBD1
CASSPGQGREKLFF
TGTGCCAGCAGCCCTGGACAGGGTCGAGAAAAACTGTTTTTT
>TRBV7-8|TRBJ1-1|NA|NA
CASSPPTITEAFF
TGTGCCAGCAGCCCTCCCACTATTACTGAAGCTTTCTTT
>TRBV6-5|TRBJ1-3|NA|TRBD1
CASSYSSGGGNTIYF
TGTGCCAGCAGTTACTCTTCAGGGGGCGGAAACACCATATATTTT
>TRBV11-2|TRBJ2-4|NA|NA
CASSPTGGWAKNIQYF
TGTGCCAGCAGCCCGACAGGTGGATGGGCCAAAAACATTCAGTACTTC
>TRBV18|TRBJ2-5|NA|NA
CASSPSGQETQYF
TGTGCCAGCTCACCTTCAGGGCAAGAGACCCAGTACTTC
>TRBV12-3/TRBV12-4|TRBJ1-2|NA|TRBD1
CASGDRGDGYTF
TGTGCCAGCGGGGACAGGGGTGACGGCTACACCTTC
>TRBV19|TRBJ1-3|NA|TRBD1
CASSTTGIIALSSGNTIYF
TGTGCCAGTAGTACGACAGGGATTATCGCGCTAAGCTCTGGAAACACCATATATTTT
>TRBV5-4|TRBJ1-1|NA|TRBD1
CASSNDRGNTEAFF
TGTGCCAGCAGCAATGACAGGGGGAACACTGAAGCTTTCTTT
>TRBV3-1/TRBV3-2|TRBJ2-7|NA|TRBD2
CASRPTSGPYEQYF
TGTGCCAGCAGACCGACTAGCGGTCCCTACGAGCAGTACTTC
>TRBV24-1|TRBJ1-1|NA|TRBD1
CATSDSRQGASTEAFF
TGTGCCACCAGTGATTCGCGACAGGGGGCGAGCACTGAAGCTTTCTTT
>TRBV3-1/TRBV3-2|TRBJ1-3|NA|TRBD1
CASSHQFNRGGNTIYF
TGTGCCAGCAGCCACCAATTCAACAGGGGTGGAAACACCATATATTTT
>TRBV24-1|TRBJ2-3|NA|NA
CATSDLYDSGTDTQYF
TGTGCCACCAGTGATTTGTATGACAGCGGCACAGATACGCAGTATTTT
>TRBV6-2/TRBV6-3|TRBJ1-5|NA|TRBD1
CASSFLGTGQSLANQPQHF
TGTGCCAGCAGTTTCCTCGGGACAGGGCAAAGTCTAGCAAATCAGCCCCAGCATTTT
>TRBV19|TRBJ1-2|few|NA
CASMAGPPPYGYTF
TGTGCCAGTATGGCAGGGCCACCCCCCTATGGCTACACCTTC
>TRBV2|TRBJ1-5|NA|NA
CASSAQGHSNQPQHF
TGTGCCAGCAGTGCCCAGGGACATAGCAATCAGCCCCAGCATTTT
>TRBV20-1|TRBJ2-3|NA|TRBD2
CSASSRLGTSGVDTQYF
TGCAGTGCTAGTTCTCGTCTTGGGACTAGCGGAGTAGATACGCAGTATTTT
>TRBV2|TRBJ2-5|NA|TRBD2
CASLSGRAQETQYF
TGTGCCAGCCTCAGCGGGAGGGCCCAAGAGACCCAGTACTTC
>TRBV27|TRBJ2-4|few|TRBD1
CASSISGGSNIQYF
TGTGCCAGCAGTATTTCAGGGGGTAGTAACATTCAGTACTTC